Below, one T cell receptor (beta chain) is given with its context. Its antigen is undetermined. The V end was cut by 0 bases, the J end by 0 bases, with 7 bases between. In germline, CDR1 is SGHNT, CDR2 YYREEE (reference sequence). The CDR3 runs 15 residues. This record belongs to a study of shared clonotypes between healthy human individuals. The assay was immunoSEQ multiplex PCR, and TCRdb's table has in-frame clones only and misses some. The sample gives approximately 500,000 clones, 96% of which show up once; approximately 0.062% is in the top ten. Broader study findings: What naive subsets generally showed was a larger estimated richness than memory subsets showed.

Researchers partitioned CD4+ cells into CD45RA+ naive and CD45RA-negative memory subsets. The chain is built from TRBV5-4 and TRBJ1-3; possible D gene TRBD1, 5 bases. The sample taken for sequencing was naive CD4+ T cells sorted from blood. Described subset: CD45RA+ positively selected. The TCR comes from a woman aged 30 to 39 in good health. The CDR3 sequence is CASSLDQGSGNTIYF. The DNA of the CDR3 is TGTGCCAGCAGCTTGGACCAGGGCTCTGGAAACACCATATATTTT.